These T cell receptor beta chains were read from a single sample in a study of response to subunit inactivated influenza vaccine. TCRdb passed the RT-PCR reads through MiXCR, listing each CDR3 protein once. The table shows 700,000 to 800,000 distinct CDR3 sequences, with less than 20% occurring only once. The sample in question was PBMCs from blood, obtained around 5 days after vaccination. These receptor sequences come from a man aged 45 to 65 who received an inactivated influenza vaccine. CDR3s include the opening cysteine and the closing phenylalanine or tryptophan. Each record gives: D gene, V gene, J gene, clone size, CDR3 DNA, CDR3 protein. A D gene is named only where the DNA matches it firmly. For some rows the clone size is stated as once, few or many, or as a class when expanded; others skip it.

d_call: TRBD1; v_call: TRBV6-1; j_call: TRBJ2-7; clone_size: few; cdr3_nt: TGTGCCAGCAGCCGGGACAGAACTAACTACGAGCAGTACTTC; cdr3_aa: CASSRDRTNYEQYF
d_call: TRBD2; v_call: TRBV5-1; j_call: TRBJ2-5; clone_size: .; cdr3_nt: TGCGCCAGCAGCTTACAAGCGGGAAATCGAGAGACCCAGTACTTC; cdr3_aa: CASSLQAGNRETQYF
d_call: TRBD2; v_call: TRBV5-6; j_call: TRBJ2-1; clone_size: .; cdr3_nt: TGTGCCAGCAGCCTCGACGAGCGGGACCGACTAAATGAGCAGTTCTTC; cdr3_aa: CASSLDERDRLNEQFF
d_call: .; v_call: TRBV20-1; j_call: TRBJ1-2; clone_size: few; cdr3_nt: TGCAGTGCTAGAGTACCCAGGGGTCGGAACAGCTATGGCTACACCTTC; cdr3_aa: CSARVPRGRNSYGYTF
d_call: TRBD2; v_call: TRBV6-1; j_call: TRBJ2-3; clone_size: .; cdr3_nt: TGTGCCAGCACCTTAGCGGGAGGGATGGATGCGCAGTATTTT; cdr3_aa: CASTLAGGMDAQYF
d_call: .; v_call: TRBV20-1; j_call: TRBJ1-2; clone_size: many; cdr3_nt: TGCAGTGCTAGACTACCCGGGGGCTACACCTTC; cdr3_aa: CSARLPGGYTF
d_call: .; v_call: TRBV6-1; j_call: TRBJ1-2; clone_size: .; cdr3_nt: TGTGCCATCGCGAGAGGATATAACTATGGCTACACCTTC; cdr3_aa: CAIARGYNYGYTF
d_call: .; v_call: TRBV19; j_call: TRBJ2-7; clone_size: few; cdr3_nt: TGTGCCAGTAGTATAGCGGGTCTCGAGCAGTACTTC; cdr3_aa: CASSIAGLEQYF
d_call: TRBD1; v_call: TRBV7-9; j_call: TRBJ2-7; clone_size: .; cdr3_nt: TGTGCCAGCAGCACCCAACCGGGACAGGGCTACGAGCAGTACTTC; cdr3_aa: CASSTQPGQGYEQYF
d_call: .; v_call: TRBV20-1; j_call: TRBJ2-7; clone_size: many; cdr3_nt: TGCAGTGCTAGCAAGGTCAGCTCCTACGAGCAGTACTTC; cdr3_aa: CSASKVSSYEQYF
d_call: TRBD1; v_call: TRBV5-6; j_call: TRBJ1-4; clone_size: few; cdr3_nt: TGTGCCAGCAGCCCACAGGGGGCTACTAATGAAAAACTGTTTTTT; cdr3_aa: CASSPQGATNEKLFF
d_call: TRBD1; v_call: TRBV12-3/TRBV12-4; j_call: TRBJ2-5; clone_size: .; cdr3_nt: TGTGCCAGCAGTAACGACAGGGGGAAGGAGACCCAGTACTTC; cdr3_aa: CASSNDRGKETQYF
d_call: .; v_call: TRBV12-3/TRBV12-4; j_call: TRBJ1-4; clone_size: .; cdr3_nt: TGTGCCAGCAGCAGATCCGGGGCAGGATATGAAAAACTGTTTTTT; cdr3_aa: CASSRSGAGYEKLFF
d_call: .; v_call: TRBV29-1; j_call: TRBJ2-5; clone_size: .; cdr3_nt: TGCAGCGTACCGGGACCCAGGGTGGAGACCCAGTACTTC; cdr3_aa: CSVPGPRVETQYF
d_call: .; v_call: TRBV24-1; j_call: TRBJ2-7; clone_size: few; cdr3_nt: TGTGCCACCAGTTCGGGTTTCCGGGAGCAGTACTTC; cdr3_aa: CATSSGFREQYF
d_call: TRBD2; v_call: TRBV10-3; j_call: TRBJ2-7; clone_size: many; cdr3_nt: TGTGCCATCAGTTCGCCCCACCCGACTAGCGGGAAGGGCTACGAGCAGTACTTC; cdr3_aa: CAISSPHPTSGKGYEQYF
d_call: TRBD1; v_call: TRBV7-9; j_call: TRBJ2-7; clone_size: .; cdr3_nt: TGTGCCAGCAGCTCTTGGACAGGGTCATCCTACGAGCAGTACTTC; cdr3_aa: CASSSWTGSSYEQYF
d_call: .; v_call: TRBV28; j_call: TRBJ2-7; clone_size: .; cdr3_nt: TGTGCCAGCAGCGAGGGGGGCTTAGACGAGCAGTACTTC; cdr3_aa: CASSEGGLDEQYF
d_call: .; v_call: TRBV29-1; j_call: TRBJ2-2; clone_size: many; cdr3_nt: TGCAGCGCTCGAAGGTCCAACACCGGGGAGCTGTTTTTT; cdr3_aa: CSARRSNTGELFF
d_call: TRBD1; v_call: TRBV5-1; j_call: TRBJ2-5; clone_size: few; cdr3_nt: TGCGCCAGCAGCGGAGGTTCGACAGGGCCGGGCGAGACCCAGTACTTC; cdr3_aa: CASSGGSTGPGETQYF
d_call: .; v_call: TRBV6-4; j_call: TRBJ1-1; clone_size: .; cdr3_nt: TGTGCCAGGAGGATGTGGGACTCTCACACTGAAGCTTTCTTT; cdr3_aa: CARRMWDSHTEAFF
d_call: TRBD1; v_call: TRBV11-2; j_call: TRBJ2-2; clone_size: .; cdr3_nt: TGTGCCAGCAGCTTGGGACAGTACACCGGGGAGCTGTTTTTT; cdr3_aa: CASSLGQYTGELFF
d_call: .; v_call: TRBV20-1; j_call: TRBJ1-4; clone_size: few; cdr3_nt: TGCAGTGCTAGAGGAGGGAAACTGTTTTTT; cdr3_aa: CSARGGKLFF
d_call: .; v_call: TRBV6-5; j_call: TRBJ2-6; clone_size: few; cdr3_nt: TGTGCCAGCAGTCACCGAGGGGGGACGGCTGGGGCCAACGTCCTGACTTTC; cdr3_aa: CASSHRGGTAGANVLTF
d_call: .; v_call: TRBV6-5; j_call: TRBJ2-1; clone_size: .; cdr3_nt: TGTGCCAGCAGTTATAACGCGTACAATGAGCAGTTCTTC; cdr3_aa: CASSYNAYNEQFF
d_call: .; v_call: TRBV28; j_call: TRBJ2-5; clone_size: .; cdr3_nt: TGTGCCAGCAGTGAATCGGGATGGGGTAAACTCCAAGAGACCCAGTACTTC; cdr3_aa: CASSESGWGKLQETQYF
d_call: .; v_call: TRBV20-1; j_call: TRBJ2-4; clone_size: many; cdr3_nt: TGCAGTGCTGATGACCCGGCCGAGGGTAAAAACATTCAGTACTTC; cdr3_aa: CSADDPAEGKNIQYF
d_call: .; v_call: TRBV4-1; j_call: TRBJ2-2; clone_size: few; cdr3_nt: TGCGCCAGCAGCCAGCCAGGGGAGCTGTTTTTT; cdr3_aa: CASSQPGELFF
d_call: TRBD1; v_call: TRBV6-1; j_call: TRBJ2-7; clone_size: few; cdr3_nt: TGTGCCAGCAGGAGGGACAGGGGGCCCTTTGACGAGCAGTACTTC; cdr3_aa: CASRRDRGPFDEQYF
d_call: TRBD2; v_call: TRBV6-2/TRBV6-3; j_call: TRBJ2-1; clone_size: .; cdr3_nt: TGTGCCAGCAGTTCAAATAGCGGGAGGGCCTTCTACAATGAGCAGTTCTTC; cdr3_aa: CASSSNSGRAFYNEQFF
d_call: TRBD2; v_call: TRBV3-1; j_call: TRBJ2-1; clone_size: .; cdr3_nt: TGTGCCAGCAGCCAAGGACAGACCGCGGCGGGAGGGCCCCTCAATGAGCAGTTCTTC; cdr3_aa: CASSQGQTAAGGPLNEQFF
d_call: TRBD1; v_call: TRBV15; j_call: TRBJ2-2; clone_size: few; cdr3_nt: TGTGCCACGTGGACAGGGGAACTCGGGGTGGACACCGGGGAGCTGTTTTTT; cdr3_aa: CATWTGELGVDTGELFF
d_call: .; v_call: TRBV5-1; j_call: TRBJ2-3; clone_size: many; cdr3_nt: TGCGCCAGCAGCTTGGAAGCAGATACGCAGTATTTT; cdr3_aa: CASSLEADTQYF